This T cell receptor beta chain was found in a study of blood T cell repertoires in COVID-19. TCRdb's table, derived via immunoSEQ multiplex PCR, lists solely in-frame clones and lacks some. The sample includes 350,000 or so clones, about 90% seen only once; the top ten take roughly a tenth. CDR3 size: 14 residues. Germline V gene data show CDR1 as SGHRS and CDR2 as YFSETQ. Trimming left V 0 bases short and J 7 bases short, with 10 bases between. The chain carries TRBV5-1 and TRBJ2-2; weak D call: TRBD1 (5 bases). The origin of this receptor is a woman under 40 with COVID-19, enrolled during active disease. The sequenced sample consisted of peripheral blood. CDR3 sequence: CASSLGSGNGELFF. Written as DNA, the CDR3 is TGCGCCAGCAGCTTGGGTTCAGGGAACGGGGAGCTGTTTTTT.